This T cell receptor (beta chain) was recorded in a study of cytomegalovirus exposure and HLA in healthy donors. PCR amplification relied on 60 Vbeta primers (plus 13 Jbeta primers). The assay was immunoSEQ multiplex PCR, and TCRdb's table has in-frame clones only and misses some. The sample yields 140,000 to 150,000 clones, of which the top ten take up 0.96%. The CDR3 has 13 residues. J was trimmed by 5 bases and V by 6 bases; bases with no gene match: 7. Germline-derived CDR1 and CDR2 are MNHEY and SVGAGI. Each donor was healthy, and each was a bone marrow donor. The chain joins TRBV6-5 to TRBJ2-7, with 7 bases matching TRBD1. This clonotype originated in a male donor in good health and CMV-seronegative. The source material was PBMCs. The CDR3 nucleotides read TGTGCCAGCAGAAGACAGGGAGTCCACGAGCAGTACTTC. This sequence encodes CASRRQGVHEQYF.